This T cell receptor beta chain was identified in a study of blood T cells in healthy people across ages. Study-level results: Long-lived donors exceeded aged donors in naive CD4+ cells and diversity.

Germline V lookup: CDR1 MDHEN, CDR2 SYDVKM. CDR3 length: 16 residues. A word on this clonotype: Antigen unknown.

With a J-beta primer mix and a sample-barcoded 5' primer, a second PCR ran roughly 7 to 11 cycles. Each TCR beta cDNA got a 12-nucleotide random molecular identifier. TCRdb processed the 5' RACE reads anew with MiXCR; each CDR3 protein has one entry. The data contain about 500,000 distinct CDR3 sequences, nearly 25% of them seen just once; the ten biggest clones take up 7.5% to 9%. This sample was also put to use in a study of T cells of mothers and their children. In that study: Donation was provided by three healthy Caucasian mothers along with their six children. The TCR beta CDR3 read count exceeded 8 million for each mother and was approximately 3 million for each child.

Specimen: blood. The rearrangement links TRBV28 to TRBJ2-5; no reliable D call. The J call is uncertain, as TRBJ2-7 better fits the DNA end. The source of this sequence is a boy younger than 18 in good health. CDR3 DNA: TGTGCCAGCAGTTCGCGGACGGCCGGTTCCTCCTACGAGCAGTACTTC. Its protein product is CASSSRTAGSSYEQYF.